Described below is a single T cell receptor beta chain sequence and its context. The target antigen is unknown. The entry originates in a study of cytomegalovirus exposure and HLA in healthy donors. Broader study findings: Confirmation in vitro established that a few CMV-associated chains were specific for CMV antigens.

The V segment lost 1 base and the J segment 5 bases; nucleotides outside the gene matches: 0. Germline CDR1 is LGHNT and CDR2 is FRNRAP. The CDR3 contains 15 residues. A multiplex PCR was run with 60 Vbeta primers and 13 Jbeta primers. Method: immunoSEQ multiplex PCR; TCRdb's copy keeps in-frame clones and lacks some. Of over 80,000 clones in the sample, roughly four fifths are singletons; the top ten hold 4.5% to 6.5%. This clonotype was obtained from a man aged 40-49 years in good health and CMV-seropositive. The gene calls are TRBV12-5 and TRBJ2-2, with 11 bases matching TRBD2. The sample consisted of PBMCs. This CDR3 is CASGLGLAGTGELFF. The CDR3 DNA sequence: TGTGCTAGTGGTTTGGGACTAGCGGGAACCGGGGAGCTGTTTTTT.